The 17 T cell receptor beta chains below come from one sample, sequenced in a study of T-cell memory formation after mild COVID-19. TCRdb independently ran MiXCR on the 5' RACE reads; one entry per CDR3 protein. The sample lists about 55,000 distinct CDR3 sequences, more than 8% occurring once. What was sequenced was PBMCs or a T cell subset sorted from them (not recorded which). These TCRs come from a man between 18 and 35 years old who had mild COVID-19 (a few samples of this study predate the infection). Cell type and time point are not known.

The V and J genes are TRBV7-2 and TRBJ2-2; TRBD2 matches 11 bases. CDR3 length equals 16 residues. V shed 3 bases and J 1 base; nucleotides not matched to a gene: 1. Germline V CDR1 and CDR2: SGHTA, FQGNSA. The chain's CDR3 is CASSFTSGGNTGELFF. Here the CDR3 DNA reads TGTGCCAGCAGCTTCACTAGCGGGGGGAACACCGGGGAGCTGTTTTTT.

In its sample, this clonotype was seen once. This chain connects TRBV11-3 to TRBJ2-6, with unresolved D. Trimming cost V 4 bases and J 11 bases, with 12 bases left between them. From germline, CDR1 is SGHNT and CDR2 YENEEA. The CDR3 has 13 residues. CDR3 DNA sequence: TGTGCCAGCAGCTCCAGTTTCGGCGACGTCCTGACTTTC. Protein sequence: CASSSSFGDVLTF. Full variable domain (remainder filled in from reference TRBV11-3 and TRBJ2-6): EAGVVQSPRYKIIEKKQPVAFWCNPISGHNTLYWYLQNLGQGPELLIRYENEEAVDDSQLPKDRFSAERLKGVDSTLKIQPAELGDSAVYLCASSSSFGDVLTFGAGSRLTVL.

The rearrangement uses TRBV20-1 and TRBJ1-2, with TRBD1 as a possible D gene (5 bases). The V gene lost 6 bases and the J gene lost 4 bases, with 15 bases spanning the gap. This CDR3 region has 13 residues. The V gene's germline CDR1 is DFQATT and CDR2 SNEGSKA (reference sequence). The CDR3 is CSATAGLLYGYTF. The DNA for the CDR3 is TGCAGTGCCACGGCGGGGCTCCTCTATGGCTACACCTTC.

This clonotype occurred a few times. The chain combines TRBV5-4 with TRBJ1-3, with unresolved D. The germline V and J ends were trimmed by 0 bases and 0 bases, with 10 bases remaining between them. This CDR3 comprises 16 residues. Germline CDR1 is SGHNT and CDR2 is YYREEE (reference sequence). The CDR3 DNA is TGTGCCAGCAGCTTGGGGACGCCCAACTCTGGAAACACCATATATTTT. This translates into CASSLGTPNSGNTIYF. The full variable domain, completed using reference TRBV5-4 and TRBJ1-3, is ETGVTQSPTHLIKTRGQQVTLRCSSQSGHNTVSWYQQALGQGPQFIFQYYREEENGRGNFPPRFSGLQFPNYSSELNVNALELDDSALYLCASSLGTPNSGNTIYFGEGSWLTVV.

Remarks on this clonotype: This CDR3 is missing its conserved last phenylalanine or tryptophan, likely due to a read error. As DNA, the CDR3 is TGCAGTGCTAGAGACCCCCTGGGTGGCGATGAGCAGTTCTCC. Translated: CSARDPLGGDEQFS. The chain uses TRBV20-1 and TRBJ2-1; no firm D call. Germline values: CDR1 DFQATT, CDR2 SNEGSKA (reference sequence). CDR3 size: 14 residues. Trimming removed 0 bases at V and 8 bases at J, with 14 bases between.

This clonotype was seen more than once but under ten times. The J gene is TRBJ1-4, the V gene TRBV6-5, with unresolved D. Looked up from germline, CDR1 is MNHEY and CDR2 is SVGAGI. V was shortened by 6 bases and J by 8 bases, with 10 bases between the two germline ends. The CDR3 sequence is 12 residues long. This CDR3 reads CASRTGREKLFF. The CDR3 DNA reads TGTGCCAGCAGGACGGGCAGGGAAAAACTGTTTTTT.

The rearrangement uses TRBV12-3 or TRBV12-4 and TRBJ1-2; D is possibly TRBD1 (6 bases). This CDR3 is built from 12 residues. V shed 6 bases and J shed 8 bases, with 13 bases lying between them. The CDR3 DNA sequence: TGTGCCAGCAGCCCGGGACAAGCCGGCTACACCTTC. As protein: CASSPGQAGYTF.

This clonotype was detected only a few times. This rearrangement joins TRBV6-1 to TRBJ1-3; D gene ambiguous. The V gene's germline CDR1 is MNHNS and CDR2 SASEGT. Trimming took off 8 bases at V and 4 bases at J, with 9 bases between the two ends. The CDR3 has 12 amino acids. CDR3 sequence: CASLADGNTIYF. CDR3 sequence (DNA): TGTGCCAGCCTGGCCGACGGAAACACCATATATTTT.

The rearrangement links TRBV15 to TRBJ1-2, with 9 bases lining up with TRBD1. This CDR3 has 13 amino acids. Germline V gene lookup returns CDR1 LNHNV and CDR2 YYDKDF (reference sequence). After removal of 3 bases from V and 6 bases from J, the junction contained 2 bases not matched to a gene. The CDR3 sequence is CATSRGQGDGYTF. CDR3 nucleotides: TGTGCCACCAGCAGGGGACAGGGAGATGGCTACACCTTC.

This clonotype was seen at least ten times. The chain recombines TRBV5-1 with TRBJ2-7, with D possibly matching TRBD2 (6 bases). With 3 bases removed from V and 5 bases from J, the gap between germline ends came to 12 bases. This CDR3 spans 13 amino acids. In germline, CDR1 is SGHRS, CDR2 YFSETQ. CDR3 DNA: TGCGCCAGCAGCTCTGGATCGGGGGACGAGCAGTACTTC. Translating it yields CASSSGSGDEQYF.

The V gene is TRBV7-2, the J gene TRBJ1-2; TRBD1 aligns across 7 bases. The CDR3 consists of 16 residues. With 0 bases clipped from V and 2 bases from J, the junction kept 6 bases outside the gene matches. The germline gives CDR1 SGHTA, CDR2 FQGNSA. CDR3 bases: TGTGCCAGCAGCTTAGCCCCAGCGACAGGGAACTATGGCTACACCTTC. Its protein product is CASSLAPATGNYGYTF.

In this sample, this clonotype turned up many times. This CDR3 reads CASSSPQVYTQYF. CDR3 bases: TGTGCCAGCAGCTCCCCGCAGGTCTACACCCAGTACTTC. The gene calls are TRBV7-2 and TRBJ2-5; D is unclear. The germline V gene has CDR1 SGHTA and CDR2 FQGNSA. CDR3 length: 13 amino acids. The V and J ends lost 4 bases and 8 bases respectively, with 14 bases between them.

In its sample, this clonotype was seen a few times. The rearrangement joins TRBV7-3 to TRBJ1-1; unclear D gene. CDR3 size: 14 residues. V was cut by 5 bases and J by 1 base, with 11 bases left in between. Germline V lookup: CDR1 SGHTA, CDR2 FQGTGA. The CDR3 nucleotides read TGTGCCAGCAGCCCCGGGTGGGGGAACACTGAAGCTTTCTTT. Translation gives CASSPGWGNTEAFF.

The rearrangement uses TRBV25-1 and TRBJ2-2, with D possibly being TRBD1 or TRBD2 (5 bases each). The CDR3 consists of 14 residues. Trimming removed 4 bases from V and 3 bases from J, with 9 bases in between. Germline lookup yields CDR1 MGHDK and CDR2 SYGVNS. CDR3 DNA sequence: TGTGCCAGCAGTGGGGGGATCTACACCGGGGAGCTGTTTTTT. It is translated as CASSGGIYTGELFF.

The rearrangement uses TRBV7-2 and TRBJ1-5, with D possibly TRBD1 on 6 matching bases. The germline V and J ends were trimmed by 5 bases and 5 bases, with 10 bases remaining between them. CDR1 SGHTA and CDR2 FQGNSA come from the germline V gene. CDR3 size: 13 residues. In DNA, the CDR3 is TGTGCCAGCAGCCCGTGGACAGATCAGCCCCAGCATTTT. This translates into CASSPWTDQPQHF. Full variable domain (outside the CDR3, taken from reference TRBV7-2 and TRBJ1-5): GAGVSQSPSNKVTEKGKDVELRCDPISGHTALYWYRQSLGQGLEFLIYFQGNSAPDKSGLPSDRFSAERTGGSVSTLTIQRTQQEDSAVYLCASSPWTDQPQHFGDGTRLSIL.

The chain recombines TRBV9 with TRBJ2-1; D possibly corresponds to TRBD2 (6 bases). This CDR3 region has 15 residues. From germline, CDR1 is SGDLS and CDR2 YYNGEE. V was trimmed by 4 bases and J by 6 bases, leaving 17 bases between them. In DNA form, the CDR3 reads TGTGCCAGCAGCAACCACCCTGGACTATCCAATGAGCAGTTCTTC. Amino acid sequence: CASSNHPGLSNEQFF.

This chain links TRBV7-2 with TRBJ2-7, with D tentatively TRBD2 (5 bases). Looked up from germline, CDR1 is SGHTA and CDR2 is FQGNSA. CDR3 length: 13 amino acids. Trimming took off 4 bases at V and 7 bases at J, with 14 bases between the two ends. DNA for the CDR3: TGTGCCAGCAGCTCGCGTCGGGGAAGTGAGCAGTACGTC. The encoded protein is CASSSRRGSEQYV.